A selection of T cell receptor beta chains follows, all from one sample in a study of blood T cells in healthy people across ages. MiXCR, run by TCRdb on the 5' RACE reads, gives a single entry per CDR3 protein. The sample lists 1.5 million to 1.9 million distinct CDR3 sequences; about 45% were seen once. Sample: blood. The origin of the receptors is a woman aged 18 to 35 in good health. Both conserved end residues are part of each CDR3. The order of the fields is D gene, J gene, V gene, clone size, CDR3 DNA, CDR3 protein. D genes are given only for firm matches. Clone sizes are given selectively: once, few, many, or a class where the clone is expanded.

.,TRBJ2-4,TRBV12-3/TRBV12-4,few,TGTGCCAGCAGCCACGGAGGTAGCAAAAACATTCAGTACTTC,CASSHGGSKNIQYF
TRBD2,TRBJ2-3,TRBV4-3,many,TGCGCCAGCAGCCAAGATAGGGGACTATCAGATACGCAGTATTTT,CASSQDRGLSDTQYF
TRBD1,TRBJ1-1,TRBV3-1,.,TGTGCCTGCAGCCAAGAAGCCCTAGGGACAGGGAGAAACACTGAAGCTTTCTTT,CACSQEALGTGRNTEAFF
.,TRBJ2-1,TRBV5-1,many,TGTGCCAGCAGTGTTGAGGGCTACAATGAGCAGTTCTTC,CASSVEGYNEQFF
TRBD1,TRBJ1-1,TRBV29-1,.,TGCAGCGTTGTTGGTGGACAGGGGGCCACTGAAGCTTTCTTT,CSVVGGQGATEAFF
TRBD1,TRBJ1-1,TRBV7-2,.,TGTGCCAGCAGGGGACAGGGTCCTATGAACACTGAAGCTTTCTTT,CASRGQGPMNTEAFF
.,TRBJ1-1,TRBV28,.,TGTGCCAGCAGTGCCAGGGTAGGCCTCACTGAAGCTTTCTTT,CASSARVGLTEAFF
.,TRBJ1-2,TRBV5-4,.,TGTGCCAGCAGCTCCAGCTTTATAAACTATGGCTACACCTTC,CASSSSFINYGYTF
TRBD2,TRBJ2-7,TRBV7-2,.,TGTGCCAGCAGCAACCAAGCGGGAATGGTTCACGAGCAGTACTTC,CASSNQAGMVHEQYF
.,TRBJ2-1,TRBV7-2,.,TGTGCCAGCAGTCCATCGCGACCCCGGAGCTCCTACAATGAGCAGTTCTTC,CASSPSRPRSSYNEQFF
.,TRBJ1-2,TRBV20-1,few,TGCAGTGGTCGGGACACCATAAACTATGGCTACACCTTC,CSGRDTINYGYTF
.,TRBJ1-2,TRBV15,.,TGTGCCACCAGCAGTAAAACGTCTAACTATGGCTACACCTTC,CATSSKTSNYGYTF